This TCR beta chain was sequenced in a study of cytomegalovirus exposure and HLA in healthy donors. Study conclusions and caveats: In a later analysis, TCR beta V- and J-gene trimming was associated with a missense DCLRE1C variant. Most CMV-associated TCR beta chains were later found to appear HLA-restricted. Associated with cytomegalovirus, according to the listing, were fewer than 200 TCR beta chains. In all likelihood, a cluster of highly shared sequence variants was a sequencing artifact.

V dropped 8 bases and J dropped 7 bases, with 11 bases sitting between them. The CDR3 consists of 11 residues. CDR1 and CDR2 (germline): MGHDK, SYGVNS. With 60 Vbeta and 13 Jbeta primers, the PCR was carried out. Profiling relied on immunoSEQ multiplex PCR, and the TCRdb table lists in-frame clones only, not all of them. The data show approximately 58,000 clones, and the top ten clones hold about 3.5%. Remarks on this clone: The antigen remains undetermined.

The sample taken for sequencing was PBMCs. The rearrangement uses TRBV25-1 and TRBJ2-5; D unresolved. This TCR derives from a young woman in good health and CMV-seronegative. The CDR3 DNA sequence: TGTGCCAGCCTTGCTGTCGGGACCCAGTACTTC. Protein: CASLAVGTQYF.